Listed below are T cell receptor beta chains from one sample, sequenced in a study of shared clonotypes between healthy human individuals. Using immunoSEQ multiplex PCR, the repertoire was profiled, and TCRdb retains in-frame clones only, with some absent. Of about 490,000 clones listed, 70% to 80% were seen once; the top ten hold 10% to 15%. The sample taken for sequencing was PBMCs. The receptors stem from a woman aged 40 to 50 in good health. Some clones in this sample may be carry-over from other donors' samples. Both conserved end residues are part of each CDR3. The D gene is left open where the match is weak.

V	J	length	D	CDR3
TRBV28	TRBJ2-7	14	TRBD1	CASSSGQGAYEQYF
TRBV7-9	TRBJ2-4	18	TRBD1	CASTPEGAVSQAKNIQYF
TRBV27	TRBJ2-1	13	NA	CASSLWVGNEQFF
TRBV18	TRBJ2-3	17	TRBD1	CASSPNFGTGEGDTQYF
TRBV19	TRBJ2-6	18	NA	CASSIRQLLSSGANVLTF
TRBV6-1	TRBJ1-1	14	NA	CASRTGQEHTEAFF
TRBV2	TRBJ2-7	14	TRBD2	CASKVGGRASEQYF
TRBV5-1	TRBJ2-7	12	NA	CASSLPRDKQYF
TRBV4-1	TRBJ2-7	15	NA	CASSPGQSRSYEQYF
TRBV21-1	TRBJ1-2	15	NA	CASSPGTGGSYGYTF
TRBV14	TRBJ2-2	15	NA	CASSQELGNTGELFF
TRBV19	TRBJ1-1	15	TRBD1	CASSKRQGLNTEAFF
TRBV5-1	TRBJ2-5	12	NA	CASNRNQETQYF
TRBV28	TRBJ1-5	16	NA	CASSSWGRGTNQPQHF
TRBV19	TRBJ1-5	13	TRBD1	CASSIQGAQPQHF
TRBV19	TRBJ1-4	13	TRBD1	CASSRDRVEKLFF
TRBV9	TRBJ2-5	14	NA	CASSVGSTVETQYF
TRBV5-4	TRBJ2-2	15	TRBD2	CASSQGLAFAGELFF
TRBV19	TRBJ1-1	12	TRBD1	CASGTGNTEAFF
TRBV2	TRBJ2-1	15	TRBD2	CASSELAGGGNEQFF
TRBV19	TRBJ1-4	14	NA	CASSGWGANEKLFF
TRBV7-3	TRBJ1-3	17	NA	CASSLTKLETDGNTIYF
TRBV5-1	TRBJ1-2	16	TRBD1	CASSLGQGAVSYGYTF
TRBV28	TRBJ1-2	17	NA	CASRILGASWMHDGYTF
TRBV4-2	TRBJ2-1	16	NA	CASSQDPGLSYNEQFF
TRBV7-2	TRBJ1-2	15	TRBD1	CASSPGTGGSSGYTF
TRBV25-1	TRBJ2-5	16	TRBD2	CASRAPGLAGEETQYF